Only a few counts were recorded for the clone carrying this TCR beta chain. This clone may be a read error of a much larger clone one base away. The data were taken from a study of regulatory T cells in long-lasting Graves disease. CDR3 regions were amplified by Arm-PCR using iRepertoire HTBI primers to build TCR beta libraries. One entry per CDR3 protein results from TCRdb running MiXCR on the multiplex PCR reads. This sample has approximately 350,000 distinct CDR3 sequences, with around 17% found just once. The CDR3 runs to 15 residues. Unmatched junction bases numbered 6, after V lost 3 bases and J lost 7 bases. The germline V gene encodes CDR1 KGHDR and CDR2 SFDVKD. Described time point: newly diagnosed GD, antithyroid drugs for less than 3 months. From RNA extracted from PBMCs, the TCR library was made. These data are also associated with another study on T cells in Graves' hyperthyroidism and ophthalmopathy.

The genes are TRBV24-1 and TRBJ2-4, with 9 bases aligning to TRBD2. The source of this sequence is a man in his forties with Graves disease. The sample in question was peripheral blood mononuclear cells (PBMCs), obtained at new diagnosis, from a patient treated with antithyroid drugs. In DNA form, the CDR3 reads TGTGCCACCAGTGATGTACGCGGGGGGGCCAACATTCAGTACTTC. It encodes CATSDVRGGANIQYF.